These T cell receptor beta chains were read from a single sample in a study of blood T cell repertoires in COVID-19. The table came from immunoSEQ multiplex PCR; TCRdb's copy has only in-frame clones and leaves some out. The data show about 170,000 clones, with roughly four fifths seen just once and over 2% held by the top ten. The material sequenced was peripheral blood. Receptor source: a woman of 80 years or more with acute or convalescent COVID-19. CDR3s include the opening cysteine and the closing phenylalanine or tryptophan. The D gene is left open where the match is weak. Some rows have no size entry. The others give once, few or many, or a class for an expanded clone.

V gene: TRBV28
D gene: .
J gene: TRBJ2-7
clone size: .
CDR3 length: 14
CDR3 protein: CASSLSTVGYEQYF
CDR3 DNA: TGTGCCAGCAGTTTATCCACTGTCGGGTACGAGCAGTACTTC

V gene: TRBV7-2
D gene: TRBD2
J gene: TRBJ2-3
clone size: .
CDR3 length: 14
CDR3 protein: CASSLAGGWDTQYF
CDR3 DNA: TGTGCCAGCAGTTTAGCGGGAGGGTGGGATACGCAGTATTTT

V gene: TRBV21-1
D gene: .
J gene: TRBJ1-1
clone size: few
CDR3 length: 16
CDR3 protein: CASTRRGPGGNTEAFF
CDR3 DNA: TGTGCCAGCACGCGGAGGGGGCCCGGGGGGAACACTGAAGCTTTCTTT

V gene: TRBV5-1
D gene: .
J gene: TRBJ2-5
clone size: .
CDR3 length: 14
CDR3 protein: CASSDRFDSETQYF
CDR3 DNA: TGCGCCAGCAGCGACAGGTTCGACTCAGAGACCCAGTACTTC

V gene: TRBV6-1
D gene: TRBD1
J gene: TRBJ2-7
clone size: once
CDR3 length: 14
CDR3 protein: CASSEWDSSYEQYF
CDR3 DNA: TGTGCCAGCAGTGAATGGGACAGCTCCTACGAGCAGTACTTC

V gene: TRBV9
D gene: .
J gene: TRBJ1-5
clone size: .
CDR3 length: 15
CDR3 protein: CASSPGDVSNQPQHF
CDR3 DNA: TGTGCCAGCAGCCCAGGGGACGTTAGCAATCAGCCCCAGCATTTT

V gene: TRBV19
D gene: .
J gene: TRBJ2-3
clone size: once
CDR3 length: 10
CDR3 protein: CASSLNTQYF
CDR3 DNA: TGTGCCAGTAGTCTAAATACGCAGTATTTT

V gene: TRBV6-1
D gene: TRBD1
J gene: TRBJ1-4
clone size: .
CDR3 length: 16
CDR3 protein: CASSEAEGTGWEKLFF
CDR3 DNA: TGTGCCAGCAGTGAAGCGGAAGGGACAGGTTGGGAAAAACTGTTTTTT

V gene: TRBV11-1
D gene: TRBD1
J gene: TRBJ1-1
clone size: .
CDR3 length: 15
CDR3 protein: CASSPGTGFKDEAFF
CDR3 DNA: TGTGCCAGCAGCCCAGGGACAGGGTTTAAGGATGAAGCTTTCTTT

V gene: TRBV7-9
D gene: .
J gene: TRBJ2-3
clone size: .
CDR3 length: 13
CDR3 protein: CAKGDILTDTQYF
CDR3 DNA: TGTGCCAAAGGGGACATACTCACAGATACGCAGTATTTT

V gene: TRBV5-6
D gene: TRBD1
J gene: TRBJ2-5
clone size: .
CDR3 length: 16
CDR3 protein: CASSSRTGASQETQYF
CDR3 DNA: TGTGCCAGCAGCTCACGGACAGGGGCCTCCCAAGAGACCCAGTACTTC

V gene: TRBV4-3
D gene: .
J gene: TRBJ1-5
clone size: .
CDR3 length: 19
CDR3 protein: CASSQDPPGGGGGNQPQHF
CDR3 DNA: TGCGCCAGCAGCCAAGATCCCCCCGGGGGAGGCGGGGGCAATCAGCCCCAGCATTTT

V gene: TRBV28
D gene: .
J gene: TRBJ2-1
clone size: .
CDR3 length: 16
CDR3 protein: CASSEPGRGLYNEQFF
CDR3 DNA: TGTGCCAGCAGCGAGCCCGGCAGGGGTCTCTACAATGAGCAGTTCTTC

V gene: TRBV19
D gene: TRBD2
J gene: TRBJ2-1
clone size: once
CDR3 length: 18
CDR3 protein: CASSAGTSGSGVNNEQFF
CDR3 DNA: TGTGCCAGTAGTGCCGGGACTAGCGGGAGCGGAGTGAACAATGAGCAGTTCTTC

V gene: TRBV19
D gene: .
J gene: TRBJ1-2
clone size: .
CDR3 length: 15
CDR3 protein: CASTDQDRTPYGYTF
CDR3 DNA: TGTGCCAGTACCGACCAGGACAGAACCCCCTATGGCTACACCTTC

V gene: TRBV10-2
D gene: TRBD2
J gene: TRBJ2-5
clone size: .
CDR3 length: 16
CDR3 protein: CASSEVAGDVLETQYF
CDR3 DNA: TGCGCCAGCAGTGAGGTAGCGGGAGACGTGTTGGAGACCCAGTACTTC

V gene: TRBV18
D gene: TRBD1
J gene: TRBJ1-5
clone size: .
CDR3 length: 18
CDR3 protein: CASSPPGTGGDSNQPQHF
CDR3 DNA: TGTGCCAGCTCACCACCCGGGACAGGGGGAGATAGCAATCAGCCCCAGCATTTT

V gene: TRBV6-5
D gene: .
J gene: TRBJ1-3
clone size: .
CDR3 length: 13
CDR3 protein: CATTDIERNTIYF
CDR3 DNA: TGTGCCACCACCGACATTGAGAGAAACACCATATATTTT

V gene: TRBV2
D gene: TRBD2
J gene: TRBJ2-1
clone size: .
CDR3 length: 16
CDR3 protein: CASSQSGGANYNEQFF
CDR3 DNA: TGTGCCAGCTCCCAAAGCGGGGGGGCGAACTACAATGAGCAGTTCTTC

V gene: TRBV7-2
D gene: TRBD2
J gene: TRBJ2-5
clone size: .
CDR3 length: 15
CDR3 protein: CASSLGLAGRETQYF
CDR3 DNA: TGTGCCAGCAGCTTGGGACTAGCGGGAAGGGAGACCCAGTACTTC

V gene: TRBV4-2
D gene: .
J gene: TRBJ2-7
clone size: few
CDR3 length: 15
CDR3 protein: CASSQDSGGWSEQYF
CDR3 DNA: TGTGCCAGCAGCCAAGATTCAGGGGGGTGGTCCGAGCAGTACTTC

V gene: TRBV6-1
D gene: .
J gene: TRBJ1-5
clone size: .
CDR3 length: 14
CDR3 protein: CASSEGGGIQPQHF
CDR3 DNA: TGTGCCAGCAGTGAAGGAGGAGGGATTCAGCCCCAGCATTTT

V gene: TRBV7-9
D gene: TRBD2
J gene: TRBJ2-3
clone size: once
CDR3 length: 15
CDR3 protein: CASSSTSGVTDTQYF
CDR3 DNA: TGTGCCAGCAGCTCGACTAGCGGAGTCACAGATACGCAGTATTTT

V gene: TRBV5-4
D gene: TRBD2
J gene: TRBJ2-5
clone size: .
CDR3 length: 16
CDR3 protein: CASSSAGLAGVKTQYF
CDR3 DNA: TGTGCCAGCAGCTCTGCCGGACTAGCGGGAGTGAAGACCCAGTACTTC

V gene: TRBV7-9
D gene: TRBD2
J gene: TRBJ2-3
clone size: few
CDR3 length: 17
CDR3 protein: CASSFDIAGSSTDTQYF
CDR3 DNA: TGTGCCAGCAGCTTCGATATAGCGGGGAGTAGCACAGATACGCAGTATTTT

V gene: TRBV5-4
D gene: .
J gene: TRBJ1-2
clone size: .
CDR3 length: 12
CDR3 protein: CASSPGARGYTF
CDR3 DNA: TGTGCCAGCAGCCCTGGGGCGAGGGGCTACACCTTC

V gene: TRBV7-2
D gene: .
J gene: TRBJ2-1
clone size: .
CDR3 length: 14
CDR3 protein: CASSGRLSYNEQFF
CDR3 DNA: TGTGCCAGCAGCGGCAGGCTCTCCTACAATGAGCAGTTCTTC

V gene: TRBV2
D gene: .
J gene: TRBJ1-3
clone size: few
CDR3 length: 16
CDR3 protein: CASSLHLVSSGNTIYF
CDR3 DNA: TGTGCCAGCAGTCTCCACTTGGTTAGCTCTGGAAACACCATATATTTT

V gene: TRBV6-6
D gene: .
J gene: TRBJ2-7
clone size: .
CDR3 length: 14
CDR3 protein: CASSYGQGLHEQYF
CDR3 DNA: TGTGCCAGCAGTTACGGCCAGGGGCTCCACGAGCAGTACTTC

V gene: TRBV19
D gene: .
J gene: TRBJ1-3
clone size: .
CDR3 length: 16
CDR3 protein: CASSTRDTISGNTIYF
CDR3 DNA: TGTGCCAGTAGTACCCGGGACACCATCTCTGGAAACACCATATATTTT

V gene: TRBV2
D gene: TRBD1
J gene: TRBJ2-7
clone size: .
CDR3 length: 13
CDR3 protein: CASRDRALGEQYF
CDR3 DNA: TGTGCCAGCAGGGACAGGGCGCTTGGGGAGCAGTACTTC